The 14 T cell receptor beta chains below all came from one sample that was sequenced in a study of cytotoxic CD8 clonotypes in ibrutinib-treated CLL. The assay was immunoSEQ multiplex PCR, and TCRdb's table has in-frame clones only and misses some. This repertoire shows 5,500 or so clones, about 70% found once; its top ten account for about 41%. Material: PBMCs, obtained before ibrutinib treatment. These receptors were obtained from a human donor with chronic lymphocytic leukemia.

This clone was seen once. The CDR3 loop is CASSHPRTGATEAFF. The CDR3 region has the DNA TGTGCCAGCAGCCACCCGCGGACAGGGGCCACTGAAGCTTTCTTT. V and J are TRBV6-1 and TRBJ1-1, with 9 bases lining up with TRBD1. The CDR3 runs 15 residues. V dropped 6 bases and J dropped 4; count of bases not matched to a gene: 9. CDR1 and CDR2 (germline): MNHNS, SASEGT.

The chain uses TRBV4-2 and TRBJ2-1; maybe TRBD2 (5 bases). The CDR3 has 16 amino acids. Deletions cut 0 bases from V and 4 bases from J, with 13 bases between. Germline assignment: CDR1 LGHNA and CDR2 YNFKEQ. CDR3 sequence (DNA): TGTGCCAGCAGCCAAGATGGAGGTCAGCTATACAATGAGCAGTTCTTC. Protein: CASSQDGGQLYNEQFF.

The rearrangement links TRBV20-1 to TRBJ1-5; possibly TRBD1 for D (5 bases). V lost 3 bases and J lost 7, with 7 bases in between. CDR1 and CDR2 from the germline V gene are DFQATT and SNEGSKA (reference sequence). The CDR3 totals 11 residues. This chain's CDR3 is CSARAGQPQHF. DNA for the CDR3: TGCAGTGCTAGGGCAGGGCAGCCCCAGCATTTT.

The V and J genes are TRBV5-6 and TRBJ1-6; D call uncertain. The CDR3 sequence is 17 residues long. CDR1 is SGHDT, CDR2 YYEEEE, per germline. V lost 0 bases, J lost 0 bases, and 10 bases lay in between. The CDR3 spells CASSLGDLSSYNSPLHF. The CDR3 nucleotides read TGTGCCAGCAGCTTGGGCGACCTGAGCTCCTATAATTCACCCCTCCACTTT.

This clone was observed a few times. The chain joins TRBV13 to TRBJ2-7, with a possible D match to TRBD1 (5 bases). Trimming stripped 1 base from V and 6 bases from J, with 7 bases between. The V gene's germline CDR1 is PRHDT and CDR2 FYEKMQ (reference sequence). The CDR3 runs 12 residues. The CDR3 DNA reads as TGTGCCAGCAGCTTAGCAGGGCCCGAGCAGTACTTC. It codes for CASSLAGPEQYF.

This clone was seen more than once but under ten times. The chain carries TRBV19 and TRBJ1-5; D gene uncertain. Trimming cost V 7 bases and J 3 bases, with 19 bases left between them. CDR3 length: 16 amino acids. The germline CDR1 and CDR2 sequences are LNHDA and SQIVND (reference sequence). The CDR3 here is CASTPSRGLSNQPQHF. CDR3 DNA sequence: TGTGCCAGTACCCCCAGTCGAGGGCTATCCAATCAGCCCCAGCATTTT.

This clone was found a few times. The CDR3 region has the DNA TGTGCCAGCTCACCAGGGAATGCAAACACTGAAGCTTTCTTT. Encoded protein: CASSPGNANTEAFF. This chain uses TRBV18 with TRBJ1-1; D remains unclear. The CDR3 covers 14 residues. V was cut by 2 bases and J by 2 bases, with 9 bases left in between. Per the germline V gene, CDR1 is KGHSH and CDR2 is LQKENI.

Sample share makes this clone medium-sized. This chain uses TRBV9 with TRBJ2-1; TRBD2 agrees at 10 bases. V shed 0 bases and J 0 bases; nucleotides not matched to a gene: 9. The germline V gene has CDR1 SGDLS and CDR2 YYNGEE. The CDR3 is 19 residues long. CDR3 sequence (DNA): TGTGCCAGCAGCGTAGTGGTAGCGGGGGGCCCCTTCTCCTACAATGAGCAGTTCTTC. Translation: CASSVVVAGGPFSYNEQFF.

The rearrangement uses TRBV5-6 and TRBJ1-4; D is unresolved. V was pared by 0 bases and J by 14 bases, with 11 bases between. This CDR3 region has 12 residues. From germline, CDR1 is SGHDT and CDR2 YYEEEE. The CDR3 DNA sequence: TGTGCCAGCAGCTTGGTGGCAGGAGCGCTGTTTTTT. It translates to CASSLVAGALFF.

The chain employs TRBV5-1 and TRBJ1-6, with no clear D. Germline CDR1 reads SGHRS; CDR2 reads YFSETQ. This CDR3 contains 16 residues. Trimming removed 0 bases at V and 2 bases at J, with 9 bases between. The CDR3 loop is CASSLVPGAYNSPLHF. CDR3 nucleotides: TGCGCCAGCAGCTTGGTTCCCGGGGCCTATAATTCACCCCTCCACTTT.

V and J are TRBV19 and TRBJ1-2; 7 bases map to TRBD1. Looked up from germline, CDR1 is LNHDA and CDR2 is SQIVND (reference sequence). This CDR3 region has 12 residues. Trimming cost V 9 bases and J 2 bases; bases outside gene matches: 3. The CDR3 nucleotides are TGTGCCAGCCTGGGACAGAACTATGGCTACACCTTC. This encodes CASLGQNYGYTF.

This chain connects TRBV30 to TRBJ2-5; no reliable D call. The CDR3 has 13 residues. The germline CDR1 and CDR2 sequences are GTSNPN and SVGIG (reference sequence). The V and J ends lost 5 bases and 0 bases respectively, with 10 bases between them. The CDR3 nucleotides read TGTGCCTGGGGAGATACGTACCAAGAGACCCAGTACTTC. Its translation is CAWGDTYQETQYF.

The rearrangement links TRBV19 to TRBJ1-2, with D possibly TRBD1 on 6 matching bases. Germline lookup yields CDR1 LNHDA and CDR2 SQIVND (reference sequence). Trimming shortened V by 5 bases and J by 8 bases, and 21 bases separated the two germline ends. The CDR3 has 15 residues. Here the CDR3 reads CASSVSMTGAYGYTF. CDR3 sequence (DNA): TGTGCCAGTAGTGTATCGATGACAGGTGCCTACGGCTACACCTTC.

The sample holds one count of this clone. This sequence joins TRBV9 and TRBJ2-2; D gene uncertain. This CDR3 comprises 14 residues. Trimming removed 0 bases at V and 9 bases at J, with 12 bases between. CDR1 and CDR2 (germline): SGDLS, YYNGEE. This chain's CDR3 is CASSVVGSSRELFF. CDR3 sequence (DNA): TGTGCCAGCAGCGTAGTAGGCAGCTCCCGGGAGCTGTTTTTT.